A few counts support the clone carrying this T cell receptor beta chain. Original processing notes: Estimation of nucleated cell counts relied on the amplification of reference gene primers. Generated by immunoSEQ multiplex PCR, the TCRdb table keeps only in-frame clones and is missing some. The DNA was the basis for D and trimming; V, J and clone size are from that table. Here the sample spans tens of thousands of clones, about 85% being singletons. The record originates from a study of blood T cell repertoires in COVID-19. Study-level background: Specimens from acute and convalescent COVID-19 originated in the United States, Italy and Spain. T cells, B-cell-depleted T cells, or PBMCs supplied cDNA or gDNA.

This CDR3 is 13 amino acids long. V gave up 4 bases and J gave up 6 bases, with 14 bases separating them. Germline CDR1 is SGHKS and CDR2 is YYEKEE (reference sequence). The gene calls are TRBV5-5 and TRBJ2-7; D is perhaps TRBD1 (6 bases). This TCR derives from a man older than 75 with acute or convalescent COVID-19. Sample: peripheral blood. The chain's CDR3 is CASSIRDNSEQYF. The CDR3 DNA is TGTGCCAGCAGCATCCGGGACAATTCCGAGCAGTACTTC.